This T cell receptor (beta chain) was identified during a study of neoadjuvant anti-PD-1 for oral cavity cancer. Profiled with immunoSEQ multiplex PCR; TCRdb holds only in-frame clones, not every one. Of 5,500 to 7,500 clones listed, roughly 70% were seen once; the top ten hold around 3%. The germline V gene encodes CDR1 SGHNT and CDR2 YYREEE (reference sequence). There are 13 residues in the CDR3. Trimming cost V 0 bases and J 2 bases, with 5 bases left between them. The sequencing used PBMCs, collected before nivolumab (anti-PD-1) treatment. This receptor was identified in a person aged 40-85 years with oral cavity squamous cell carcinoma. The chain recombines TRBV5-4 with TRBJ2-5, with D unclear. As DNA, the CDR3 is TGTGCCAGCAGCTTGGCCACTCAAGAGACCCAGTACTTC. It is translated as CASSLATQETQYF.